The subject of this entry is one T cell receptor beta chain. This entry is derived from a study of shared clonotypes between healthy human individuals. The replicate PCRs on unsorted PBMC were given 250 to 300 ng DNA, which is some 28,000 T cell genomes. TCRdb's table, derived via immunoSEQ multiplex PCR, lists solely in-frame clones and lacks some. The repertoire holds about 450,000 clones, with 79% as singletons. This CDR3 region has 15 residues. Trimming left V 1 base short and J 3 bases short, with 13 bases between. The germline CDR1 and CDR2 sequences are SGHAT and FQNNGV. Recent vaccinations or acute infections were absent in the healthy HIV-negative adult donors. Each unsorted sample relied on 90 million or so PBMCs as its source of genomic DNA.

The sequence was obtained from a woman in her 40s in good health. Some clones in this sample may be carry-over from other donors' samples. The V gene is TRBV11-2, the J gene TRBJ2-7; D is undetermined. The sequenced sample was PBMCs. The CDR3 coding sequence is TGTGCCAGCAGCTTAGGGTACAGAGATTTCTACGAGCAGTACTTC. Protein product: CASSLGYRDFYEQYF.